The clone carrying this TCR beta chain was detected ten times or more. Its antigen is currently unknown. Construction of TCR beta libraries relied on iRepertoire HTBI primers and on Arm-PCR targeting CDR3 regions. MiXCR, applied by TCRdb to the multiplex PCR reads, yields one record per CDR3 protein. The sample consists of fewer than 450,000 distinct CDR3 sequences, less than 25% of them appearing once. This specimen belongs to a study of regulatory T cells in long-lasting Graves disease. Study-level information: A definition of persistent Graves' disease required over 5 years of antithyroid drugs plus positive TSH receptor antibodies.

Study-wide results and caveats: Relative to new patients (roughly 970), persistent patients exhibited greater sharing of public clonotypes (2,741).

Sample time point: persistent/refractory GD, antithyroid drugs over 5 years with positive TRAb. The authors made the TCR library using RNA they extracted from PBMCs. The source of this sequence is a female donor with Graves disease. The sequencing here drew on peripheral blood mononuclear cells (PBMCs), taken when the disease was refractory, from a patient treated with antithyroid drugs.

The DNA of the CDR3 is TGTGCCAGCAGGCCGTCCCCGGGGACAGGGACGGAGACCCAGTACTTC. It translates to CASRPSPGTGTETQYF. This chain connects TRBV6-1 to TRBJ2-5; 9 bases map to TRBD1. The germline CDR1 and CDR2 sequences are MNHNS and SASEGT. V trimming: 6 bases; J trimming: 5 bases; junction bases outside the gene matches: 13. This CDR3 is built from 16 residues.